This TCR beta chain was documented in a study of OX40 agonist ivuxolimab in advanced cancers. Study in general: The patients received ivuxolimab by intravenous route every 2 weeks at 0.01 to 10 mg/kg.

This clone was picked up one time. The germline V gene encodes CDR1 LNHDA and CDR2 SQIVND (reference sequence). The CDR3 is 15 residues long. The ends lost 7 bases at V and 7 bases at J; junction bases unmatched: 11. Clones were read by immunoSEQ multiplex PCR, and TCRdb kept only the in-frame ones, dropping some. The profile shows about 140,000 clones, roughly 91% of them singletons. The input for sequencing was CD4+ or CD8+ T cells sorted from blood, taken in a trial of the OX40 agonist ivuxolimab. The source is an adult with an advanced solid tumor such as melanoma, head and neck, liver or kidney cancer. The V and J genes are TRBV19 and TRBJ1-4; TRBD1 matches at 8 bases. CDR3 sequence (DNA): TGTGCCAGTACCGGACGACAGGGGAGGGGTGAAAAACTGTTTTTT. Translation: CASTGRQGRGEKLFF.